These 4 T cell receptor beta chains originate from one sample sequenced in a study of blood T cell repertoires in COVID-19. The repertoire was sequenced with immunoSEQ multiplex PCR; TCRdb's copy has only in-frame clones and lacks some. The sample has 260,000 or so clones; around 89% are singletons. The sample comprised PBMCs or T cells enriched from blood (not recorded which). These receptors were collected from a woman between 35 and 50 years old with acute COVID-19.

CDR3 loop: CASSMGTYNEQFF. The CDR3 region has the DNA TGTGCCAGTAGTATGGGGACATACAATGAGCAGTTCTTC. The chain links TRBV19 to TRBJ2-1; perhaps TRBD1 as D (6 bases). Germline V lookup: CDR1 LNHDA, CDR2 SQIVND (reference sequence). Trimming took off 3 bases at V and 4 bases at J, with 7 bases between the two ends. CDR3 length: 13 amino acids.

V usage is TRBV11-2 and J usage is TRBJ1-2; 9 bases agree with TRBD1. The CDR3 sequence is 14 residues long. Germline lookup yields CDR1 SGHAT and CDR2 FQNNGV. V dropped 6 bases and J dropped 7; count of bases not matched to a gene: 9. The CDR3 region has the DNA TGTGCCAGCAGAAAAACAGGGGGCTCGAGTGGCTACACCTTC. It yields the protein CASRKTGGSSGYTF.

The rearrangement links TRBV19 to TRBJ1-1, with D tentatively TRBD1 (5 bases). Germline V lookup: CDR1 LNHDA, CDR2 SQIVND (reference sequence). V gave up 7 bases and J gave up 5 bases, with 20 bases separating them. This CDR3 contains 15 residues. CDR3 in DNA: TGTGCCAGTACCCCCTTAGACAGCTATGCTACTGAAGCTTTCTTT. Its protein is CASTPLDSYATEAFF.

The chain links TRBV9 to TRBJ2-1, with 14 bases lining up with TRBD2. Germline lookup yields CDR1 SGDLS and CDR2 YYNGEE. This CDR3 is built from 20 residues. After removal of 3 bases from V and 5 bases from J, the junction contained 16 bases not matched to a gene. CDR3 in amino acids: CASSDPLTSGRVWGDNEQFF. DNA of the CDR3: TGTGCCAGCAGCGACCCTCTGACTAGCGGGAGGGTTTGGGGGGACAATGAGCAGTTCTTC.